This is a list of T cell receptor beta chains from one sample in a study of siplizumab effects on memory and regulatory T cells. TCRdb keeps only in-frame clones here, not all; method: immunoSEQ multiplex PCR. Altogether fewer than 100,000 clones are present, 90% to 95% being singletons, with the ten largest covering less than 0.4%. Sequencing was done on a sample of non-Treg CD4+ T cells sorted from blood. All receptors derive from a human donor in good health. Each CDR3 is given with its conserved first and last residue. D genes are given only for firm matches. The size of a clone is reported for some rows only, either as once, few or many, or as a class for expanded clones.

J gene,clone size,D gene,CDR3 length,V gene,CDR3 protein,CDR3 DNA
TRBJ2-7,-,-,12,TRBV7-9,CASSFDSYEQYF,TGTGCCAGCAGCTTCGACTCCTACGAGCAGTACTTC
TRBJ1-1,-,-,12,TRBV6-1,CASSEYGYEAFF,TGTGCCAGCAGTGAATACGGGTATGAAGCTTTCTTT
TRBJ1-3,-,-,16,TRBV11-3,CASSLYSADSGNTIYF,TGTGCCAGCAGCTTATACAGCGCCGACTCTGGAAACACCATATATTTT
TRBJ2-7,-,-,16,TRBV11-2,CASSLGVTGVTLEQYF,TGTGCCAGCAGCTTAGGCGTGACGGGAGTTACCCTCGAGCAGTACTTC
TRBJ1-1,-,-,14,TRBV7-8,CASSLAAERTEAFF,TGTGCCAGCAGCTTAGCGGCAGAGCGGACTGAAGCTTTCTTT
TRBJ2-1,-,-,12,TRBV28,CASQPNVNEQFF,TGTGCCAGCCAACCTAATGTCAATGAGCAGTTCTTC
TRBJ2-1,-,-,11,TRBV7-8,CASSRDNEQFF,TGTGCCAGCAGCCGGGACAATGAGCAGTTCTTC
TRBJ2-6,-,-,15,TRBV7-3,CASSLSGAGANVLTF,TGTGCCAGCAGCTTATCGGGGGCTGGGGCCAACGTCCTGACTTTC
TRBJ1-2,-,-,14,TRBV7-2,CASSLDPSGYGYTF,TGTGCCAGCAGCTTAGACCCGTCAGGGTATGGCTACACCTTC
TRBJ1-1,-,-,16,TRBV10-3,CAAGIQSAQLNTEAFF,TGTGCCGCCGGTATCCAGTCTGCGCAACTCAACACTGAAGCTTTCTTT
TRBJ2-2,-,TRBD1,15,TRBV7-9,CASSLTGGLPGELFF,TGTGCCAGCAGCTTGACAGGGGGCCTACCCGGGGAGCTGTTTTTT
TRBJ2-5,-,TRBD2,17,TRBV5-1,CASSLSGTSGGEETQYF,TGCGCCAGCAGCTTGTCCGGGACTAGCGGGGGGGAAGAGACCCAGTACTTC
TRBJ2-5,-,TRBD1,14,TRBV27,CASSPLGTEETQYF,TGTGCCAGCAGTCCTCTCGGGACAGAAGAGACCCAGTACTTC
TRBJ2-1,-,-,14,TRBV18,CASSPPWEYNEQFF,TGTGCCAGCTCCCCTCCCTGGGAATACAATGAGCAGTTCTTC
TRBJ2-7,-,-,15,TRBV4-2,CASSQAAGSSYEQYF,TGTGCCAGCAGCCAAGCGGCGGGTAGCTCCTACGAGCAGTACTTC
TRBJ2-2,once,-,15,TRBV7-9,CASSLAPANTGELFF,TGTGCCAGCAGCTTAGCGCCTGCGAACACCGGGGAGCTGTTTTTT
TRBJ2-1,few,-,14,TRBV6-6,CASSYDTSLRSKFF,TGTGCCAGCAGTTACGACACTTCCCTTAGGTCGAAGTTCTTC
TRBJ2-2,few,TRBD2,16,TRBV4-2,CASSQGTSGNTGELFF,TGTGCCAGCAGCCAAGGGACTAGCGGGAACACCGGGGAGCTGTTTTTT
TRBJ1-4,-,-,14,TRBV5-1,CASSRGATNEKLFF,TGCGCCAGCAGCCGAGGAGCAACTAATGAAAAACTGTTTTTT
TRBJ1-4,-,-,14,TRBV29-1,CSVWSGAANEKLFF,TGCAGCGTTTGGTCGGGAGCAGCTAATGAAAAACTGTTTTTT
TRBJ1-5,-,-,16,TRBV6-6,CASSPPGDNSNQPQHF,TGTGCCAGCAGTCCCCCGGGGGACAATAGCAATCAGCCCCAGCATTTT
TRBJ1-5,-,-,14,TRBV6-1,CASIGHYSNQPQHF,TGTGCCAGCATCGGACACTATAGCAATCAGCCCCAGCATTTT
TRBJ1-2,once,-,15,TRBV5-1,CASSLAGGDLYGYTF,TGCGCCAGCAGCTTGGCCGGGGGGGACCTCTATGGCTACACCTTC
TRBJ2-1,-,-,10,TRBV10-2,CARGAHEQFF,TGCGCCAGGGGAGCCCATGAGCAGTTCTTC
TRBJ2-1,-,TRBD2,12,TRBV11-3,CASRSAGGLQFF,TGTGCCAGCAGATCAGCGGGGGGGCTGCAGTTCTTC
TRBJ1-1,-,TRBD1,12,TRBV30,CAWSAGTGATFF,TGTGCCTGGAGCGCCGGGACAGGGGCGACTTTCTTT
TRBJ1-6,many,-,16,TRBV5-1,CASSLDQSSYNSPLHF,TGCGCCAGCAGCTTGGACCAGAGCTCCTATAATTCACCCCTCCACTTT
TRBJ1-2,few,-,15,TRBV5-4,CASSLEPGRSYGYTF,TGTGCCAGCAGCTTAGAACCGGGACGGTCCTATGGCTACACCTTC
TRBJ2-3,once,-,13,TRBV6-5,CASSEGSPGTQYF,TGTGCCAGCAGTGAAGGTTCTCCAGGTACGCAGTATTTT
TRBJ2-7,-,TRBD2,11,TRBV20-1,CSAWGGYEQYF,TGCAGTGCTTGGGGGGGGTACGAGCAGTACTTC
TRBJ1-2,few,-,13,TRBV7-9,CASSLARGHGYTF,TGTGCCAGCAGCTTAGCGCGCGGGCATGGCTACACCTTC
TRBJ2-1,-,-,15,TRBV5-4,CASSVTGSVYNEQFF,TGTGCCAGCAGCGTCACAGGGTCGGTGTACAATGAGCAGTTCTTC
TRBJ1-1,-,-,13,TRBV7-3,CASSLIGAGEAFF,TGTGCCAGCAGCTTAATCGGGGCGGGGGAAGCTTTCTTT
TRBJ2-7,-,TRBD1,15,TRBV19,CASSPGTGSSYEQYF,TGTGCCAGTAGCCCCGGGACAGGAAGCTCCTACGAGCAGTACTTC
TRBJ2-4,few,-,14,TRBV27,CASSPWPREAIQYF,TGTGCCAGCAGTCCATGGCCCAGGGAAGCGATTCAGTACTTC
TRBJ2-1,-,-,14,TRBV7-9,CASSLALESNEQFF,TGTGCCAGCAGCTTAGCGCTCGAATCCAATGAGCAGTTCTTC
TRBJ2-1,-,TRBD2,17,TRBV7-9,CASTVSGGRRSYNEQFF,TGTGCCAGCACGGTTTCGGGCGGGAGAAGATCCTACAATGAGCAGTTCTTC
TRBJ1-2,-,TRBD1,16,TRBV6-5,CASSSPTGGQNYGYTF,TGTGCCAGCAGTTCCCCGACAGGGGGCCAAAACTATGGCTACACCTTC
TRBJ2-7,-,-,12,TRBV30,CAWSIGGGEQYF,TGTGCCTGGAGTATAGGGGGAGGCGAGCAGTACTTC
TRBJ2-2,once,-,15,TRBV11-3,CASSLGARSTGELFF,TGTGCCAGCAGCTTAGGTGCCCGTTCCACCGGGGAGCTGTTTTTT
TRBJ2-7,-,-,15,TRBV2,CASSETGIGSYEQYF,TGTGCCAGCAGTGAAACGGGAATAGGCTCCTACGAGCAGTACTTC
TRBJ2-3,-,TRBD2,14,TRBV5-1,CASNGLAGADTQYF,TGCGCCAGCAACGGACTAGCGGGGGCAGATACGCAGTATTTT
TRBJ2-2,-,-,13,TRBV5-6,CASSWKHTGELFF,TGTGCCAGCAGCTGGAAACACACCGGGGAGCTGTTTTTT
TRBJ1-1,-,TRBD1,15,TRBV6-1,CASSVPLTGGTEAFF,TGTGCCAGCAGTGTACCACTTACAGGGGGGACTGAAGCTTTCTTT
TRBJ2-5,-,-,12,TRBV6-6,CASSLARETQYF,TGTGCCAGCAGCCTAGCAAGAGAGACCCAGTACTTC
TRBJ1-2,-,TRBD1,13,TRBV7-9,CASSPPGGFGYTF,TGTGCCAGCAGCCCCCCAGGGGGTTTTGGCTACACCTTC